Sequencing of this T cell receptor beta chain was carried out in a study of T-cell reconstitution after alpha-beta-depleted transplantation in children. TCRbeta library construction was performed incorporating unique molecular identifiers. TCRdb re-called the PCR reads with MiXCR, one entry per CDR3 protein. In the table there are 400,000 to 500,000 distinct CDR3 sequences, 9.5% to 13% of which are singletons. This clonotype has ten or more counts. Trimming pared 4 bases from V and 2 bases from J, leaving 11 bases between. The CDR3 covers 14 residues. Per the germline V gene, CDR1 is MNHEY and CDR2 is SMNVEV (reference sequence).

The source was PBMCs from the stem cell graft donor, collected from the stem cell graft. The chain uses TRBV27 and TRBJ2-5; no reliable D call. This sequence originates from a human donor who donated a stem cell graft to a child with acute myeloid leukemia. The CDR3 DNA reads TGTGCCAGCAGTTCCGTCGACAAACAAGAGACCCAGTACTTC. Translating it yields CASSSVDKQETQYF.